This T cell receptor beta chain was obtained from a study of radiation and T cells in renal cell carcinoma. Regarding time point: blood 4 weeks post-SBRT, at nephrectomy. Described treatment: 15 Gy SBRT to primary tumor, nephrectomy 4 weeks later. Radiation-treated patients gave blood at baseline, week 2 and week 4. The tumor was a clear cell renal cell carcinoma. The V and J ends lost 3 bases and 4 bases respectively, with 15 bases between them. This CDR3 is built from 14 residues. Germline V gene lookup returns CDR1 SQVTM and CDR2 ANQGSEA. The method was immunoSEQ multiplex PCR; TCRdb's version includes in-frame clones alone and lacks a portion of them. The sample lists under 200,000 clones, less than 90% occurring once.

Specimen: blood, collected from a patient whose treatment included radiotherapy and nephrectomy. This receptor was identified in a woman in her forties or fifties with renal cell carcinoma. This chain connects TRBV29-1 to TRBJ1-2; possible D gene TRBD1, 6 bases. CDR3 nucleotide sequence: TGCAGCGTTGATGTCAGGGGCGACGGCTATGGCTACACCTTC. As protein: CSVDVRGDGYGYTF.